Shown below are 26 T cell receptor beta chains from a single sample sequenced in a study of blood T cell repertoires in COVID-19. Some clones are missing from TCRdb's copy, which holds only in-frame ones; the method was immunoSEQ multiplex PCR. The data hold approximately 72,000 clones, with 88% observed a single time. What was sequenced was peripheral blood. The source of these receptors is a man in his fifties with acute or convalescent COVID-19.

The chain uses TRBV5-1 and TRBJ2-5, with D tentatively TRBD2 (5 bases). Germline values: CDR1 SGHRS, CDR2 YFSETQ. CDR3 length: 16 residues. Trimming pared 0 bases from V and 1 base from J, leaving 13 bases between. CDR3 amino acids: CASSLEPFGVQETQYF. CDR3 in DNA: TGCGCCAGCAGCTTGGAACCTTTCGGGGTCCAAGAGACCCAGTACTTC. Full variable domain (missing parts from reference TRBV5-1 and TRBJ2-5): KAGVTQTPRYLIKTRGQQVTLSCSPISGHRSVSWYQQTPGQGLQFLFEYFSETQRNKGNFPGRFSGRQFSNSRSEMNVSTLELGDSALYLCASSLEPFGVQETQYFGPGTRLLVL.

CDR3 DNA sequence: TGCGCCAGCAGCTCGGTGGCAGACAGTCATAATTCACCCCTCCACTTT. Translation: CASSSVADSHNSPLHF. V and J are TRBV5-1 and TRBJ1-6; D possibly corresponds to TRBD1 (5 bases). Trimming removed 3 bases at V and 5 bases at J, with 15 bases between. The CDR3 is 16 amino acids. CDR1 and CDR2 from the germline V gene are SGHRS and YFSETQ.

This sequence joins TRBV15 and TRBJ2-7, with D perhaps TRBD1 (6 bases). The CDR3 extends over 13 amino acids. Germline CDR1 and CDR2: LNHNV and YYDKDF (reference sequence). The ends were cut back, 5 bases at V and 3 bases at J, with 11 bases in the middle. DNA for the CDR3: TGTGCCACCAGCCTCGTCAGGGGCTACGAGCAGTACTTC. Translation: CATSLVRGYEQYF. Variable domain in full (rest from reference TRBV15 and TRBJ2-7): DAMVIQNPRYQVTQFGKPVTLSCSQTLNHNVMYWYQQKSSQAPKLLFHYYDKDFNNEADTPDNFQSRRPNTSFCFLDIRSPGLGDTAMYLCATSLVRGYEQYFGPGTRLTVT.

This clone is a singleton in its sample. One junction end disagrees with the germline gene, perhaps due to a read error. The J gene is TRBJ1-1, the V gene TRBV19; the match to TRBD1 covers 7 bases. Germline V gives CDR1 LNHDA, CDR2 SQIVND (reference sequence). The CDR3 is 16 amino acids. The CDR3 DNA reads TGTGCCAGTAGTATCAACAGGGGAAGTAATAACAATGAAGCTTTCTTT. Translation: CASSINRGSNNNEAFF.

About this clone: Other DNA sequences within the sample encode an identical CDR3. The J gene is TRBJ1-5, the V gene TRBV6-5; the match to TRBD1 covers 9 bases. The CDR3 runs to 14 residues. Germline V CDR1 and CDR2: MNHEY, SVGAGI. Trimming took 5 bases from V and 4 from J; bases not matched to a gene: 3. The CDR3 DNA reads as TGTGCCAGCAGTAAGACAGGGGGAAATCAGCCCCAGCATTTT. Protein: CASSKTGGNQPQHF.

The chain is built from TRBV6-5 and TRBJ1-2, with D maybe TRBD1 (5 bases). The CDR3 extends over 14 amino acids. Trimming stripped 0 bases from V and 4 bases from J, with 9 bases between. CDR1 and CDR2 (germline): MNHEY, SVGAGI. CDR3 sequence (DNA): TGTGCCAGCAGTTACTCGACGCAGGGCTATGGCTACACCTTC. Its protein product is CASSYSTQGYGYTF.

V gene TRBV2 combines with J gene TRBJ1-1, with 8 bases that match TRBD1. The CDR3 extends over 13 amino acids. The V gene end was trimmed by 6 bases and the J gene end by 1 base; junction bases not matched to a gene: 1. Germline CDR1 and CDR2: SNHLY and FYNNEI. The CDR3 region has the DNA TGTGCCAGCAGAGGACAGGGGAACACTGAAGCTTTCTTT. It specifies CASRGQGNTEAFF. Drawing the rest from reference TRBV2 and TRBJ1-1, the complete variable domain is EPEVTQTPSHQVTQMGQEVILRCVPISNHLYFYWYRQILGQKVEFLVSFYNNEISEKSEIFDDQFSVERPDGSNFTLKIRSTKLEDSAMYFCASRGQGNTEAFFGQGTRLTVV.

This chain links TRBV28 with TRBJ2-3; TRBD1 matches at 7 bases. The CDR3 has 13 amino acids. The germline gives CDR1 MDHEN, CDR2 SYDVKM. V shed 6 bases and J 4 bases; nucleotides not matched to a gene: 4. The DNA of the CDR3 is TGTGCCAGCAGCAACCAGGGGGCAGATACGCAGTATTTT. Its translation: CASSNQGADTQYF. The variable domain in full, with the rest retrieved from reference TRBV28 and TRBJ2-3, is DVKVTQSSRYLVKRTGEKVFLECVQDMDHENMFWYRQDPGLGLRLIYFSYDVKMKEKGDIPEGYSVSREKKERFSLILESASTNQTSMYLCASSNQGADTQYFGPGTRLTVL.

The V call is TRBV27, the J call TRBJ2-7; no clear D gene. V lost 3 bases, J lost 6 bases, and 6 bases lay in between. CDR1 and CDR2 (germline): MNHEY, SMNVEV (reference sequence). This CDR3 has 11 amino acids. Here the CDR3 DNA reads TGTGCCAGCAGTTTCAAGCGCGAGCAGTACTTC. Its translation: CASSFKREQYF.

The chain is built from TRBV4-2 and TRBJ1-5; TRBD1 is a possible D gene (5 bases). The CDR3 is 15 amino acids. Germline V CDR1 and CDR2: LGHNA, YNFKEQ. V was trimmed by 0 bases and J by 4 bases, leaving 10 bases between them. Here the CDR3 DNA reads TGTGCCAGCAGCCAAGAGGGGGGGTCAAATCAGCCCCAGCATTTT. This encodes CASSQEGGSNQPQHF.

The J gene is TRBJ2-1, the V gene TRBV3-1 (or the pseudogene TRBV3-2); 8 bases fit TRBD2. Germline V gene sequence: CDR1 LGHDT, CDR2 YNNKEL (reference sequence). V shed 1 base and J 4 bases; nucleotides not matched to a gene: 6. The CDR3 runs to 16 residues. CDR3 DNA: TGTGCCAGCAGCCAAGGCCTTAGCGGGGCGTACAATGAGCAGTTCTTC. Translation gives CASSQGLSGAYNEQFF.

This clone was picked up a small number of times. The chain links TRBV5-1 to TRBJ2-2, with TRBD2 matching 13 bases. J gave up 6 bases and V 5 bases, and 4 bases lay outside the gene matches. The germline CDR1 and CDR2 sequences are SGHRS and YFSETQ. There are 15 residues in the CDR3. CDR3 amino acids: CASRPGTSGAGELFF. The CDR3 DNA sequence: TGCGCCAGCAGACCCGGGACTAGCGGGGCCGGGGAGCTGTTTTTT.

CDR3 in amino acids: CASSKVPPWSEKLFF. CDR3 in DNA: TGTGCCAGCAGCAAAGTTCCACCGTGGAGTGAAAAACTGTTTTTT. V gene TRBV21-1 combines with J gene TRBJ1-4. TRBV21-1 is assigned pseudogene status. This CDR3 contains 15 residues.

J is TRBJ1-4 and V is TRBV6-1; 7 bases are a match to TRBD1. V lost 2 bases and J lost 7; bases outside the gene matches: 7. The CDR3 runs 15 residues. Germline V gene lookup returns CDR1 MNHNS and CDR2 SASEGT. The CDR3 reads CASSESTGSGEKLFF. For the CDR3, the DNA is TGTGCCAGCAGTGAATCGACAGGGTCTGGTGAAAAACTGTTTTTT.

This chain uses TRBV11-2 with TRBJ2-1; D perhaps matches TRBD2 (6 bases). The CDR3 consists of 14 residues. Looked up from germline, CDR1 is SGHAT and CDR2 is FQNNGV. V was trimmed by 2 bases and J by 3 bases, leaving 8 bases between them. CDR3 region: CASSLLAFYNEQFF. CDR3 DNA sequence: TGTGCCAGCAGCTTACTAGCGTTCTACAATGAGCAGTTCTTC.

V usage is TRBV25-1 and J usage is TRBJ1-2; D ambiguous. The CDR3 sequence is 13 residues long. The V end was cut by 5 bases, the J end by 3 bases, with 10 bases between. Per the germline V gene, CDR1 is MGHDK and CDR2 is SYGVNS. The CDR3 loop is CASSSGSDYGYTF. In DNA form, the CDR3 reads TGTGCCAGCAGTTCTGGGAGCGACTATGGCTACACCTTC.

The rearrangement uses TRBV12-3 or TRBV12-4 and TRBJ1-2; 7 nucleotides align to TRBD1. V gave up 7 bases and J gave up 3 bases; unmatched junction bases: 5. The CDR3 consists of 13 residues. The CDR3 reads CASNNGTDYGYTF. Written as DNA, the CDR3 is TGTGCCAGCAATAACGGGACAGACTATGGCTACACCTTC.

This clone was counted a single time. The chain couples TRBV30 to TRBJ1-5; 8 nucleotides align to TRBD1. V was pared by 4 bases and J by 2 bases, with 4 bases of the junction left unmatched. Germline V gene sequence: CDR1 GTSNPN, CDR2 SVGIG (reference sequence). The CDR3 contains 14 residues. CDR3 nucleotide sequence: TGTGCCTGGACGACAGGGGTGGGCAATCAGCCCCAGCATTTT. It codes for CAWTTGVGNQPQHF.

V gene TRBV4-2 combines with J gene TRBJ1-2; the D gene is possibly TRBD1 (5 bases). Per the germline V gene, CDR1 is LGHNA and CDR2 is YNFKEQ. This CDR3 spans 14 amino acids. Trimming took off 1 base at V and 6 bases at J, with 12 bases between the two ends. This CDR3 reads CASSQGGATDGYTF. As DNA, the CDR3 is TGTGCCAGCAGCCAAGGGGGCGCTACGGATGGCTACACCTTC.

About this clone itself: Other DNA sequences from this sample encode an identical CDR3 as well. The chain couples TRBV2 to TRBJ2-2; TRBD1 is a possible D gene (6 bases). Germline loops: CDR1 SNHLY, CDR2 FYNNEI. The germline V and J ends were trimmed by 8 bases and 2 bases, with 9 bases remaining between them. The CDR3 runs 13 residues. The CDR3 coding sequence is TGTGCCAGCTCGGGACAAAACACCGGGGAGCTGTTTTTT. Its protein product is CASSGQNTGELFF.

V and J are TRBV4-1 and TRBJ1-3, with 9 bases matching TRBD1. The length of the CDR3 is 17 residues. The V segment lost 1 base and the J segment 0 bases; nucleotides outside the gene matches: 4. Germline V gives CDR1 MGHRA, CDR2 YSYEKL. The CDR3 DNA reads TGCGCCAGCAGCCAAGGGGCGGGACAGGGCTCTGGAAACACCATATATTTT. Translation: CASSQGAGQGSGNTIYF.

The rearrangement joins TRBV9 to TRBJ2-3; 7 bases are a match to TRBD2. From germline, CDR1 is SGDLS and CDR2 YYNGEE. V lost 5 bases to trimming and J lost 0 bases; unmatched junction nucleotides: 9. This CDR3 region has 16 residues. CDR3 DNA sequence: TGTGCCAGCAGTCGAAGCGGGGTGTCTAGCACAGATACGCAGTATTTT. It is translated as CASSRSGVSSTDTQYF.

The rearrangement joins TRBV19 to TRBJ2-3, with TRBD2 matching over 10 bases. CDR1 is LNHDA, CDR2 SQIVND, per germline (reference sequence). The CDR3 consists of 14 residues. J gave up 7 bases and V 6 bases, and 7 bases lay outside the gene matches. The CDR3: CASSPAGGQYTQYF. The CDR3 nucleotides read TGTGCCAGTAGCCCAGCGGGGGGGCAATATACGCAGTATTTT. The full variable domain, completed using reference TRBV19 and TRBJ2-3, is DGGITQSPKYLFRKEGQNVTLSCEQNLNHDAMYWYRQDPGQGLRLIYYSQIVNDFQKGDIAEGYSVSREKKESFPLTVTSAQKNPTAFYLCASSPAGGQYTQYFGPGTRLTVL.

The genes are TRBV3-1 (or the pseudogene TRBV3-2) and TRBJ2-7, with D possibly being TRBD2 (7 bases). Per germline, CDR1 LGHDT and CDR2 YNNKEL (reference sequence). This CDR3 is built from 12 residues. V dropped 5 bases and J dropped 8 bases, with 13 bases sitting between them. This CDR3 is CASSWGGRQQYF. The CDR3 coding sequence is TGTGCCAGCAGCTGGGGGGGGCGGCAGCAGTACTTC.

The chain employs TRBV2 and TRBJ2-5; no clear D. CDR3 length: 13 amino acids. V was cut by 5 bases and J by 5 bases, with 12 bases left in between. CDR1 is SNHLY, CDR2 FYNNEI, per germline. The CDR3 nucleotides read TGTGCCAGCAGTAGTGAGTCCTGGGAGACCCAGTACTTC. Its protein product is CASSSESWETQYF.

This chain uses TRBV4-2 with TRBJ2-1, with a possible D match to TRBD1 (6 bases). V was clipped by 0 bases and J by 2 bases, with 14 bases between them. The CDR3 spans 17 residues. The germline V gene encodes CDR1 LGHNA and CDR2 YNFKEQ. The CDR3 nucleotides read TGTGCCAGCAGCCAAGATCTACTGGGGGCCACCTACAATGAGCAGTTCTTC. Translation gives CASSQDLLGATYNEQFF.